A single sample gave rise to the 4 T cell receptor beta chains below, sequenced in a study of blood T cell repertoires in COVID-19. Data came from immunoSEQ multiplex PCR; TCRdb stores just in-frame clones and leaves some out. This sample has around 280,000 clones, with approximately 83% found just once. Specimen: peripheral blood. Every receptor here comes from a woman aged 25 to 39 who had recovered from COVID-19.

This clone showed up just once. The rearrangement uses TRBV28 and TRBJ2-5; tentatively, D is TRBD2 (5 bases). The CDR3 consists of 15 residues. Per germline, CDR1 MDHEN and CDR2 SYDVKM. The V and J ends lost 6 bases and 5 bases respectively, with 19 bases between them. The CDR3 region is CASRGVSKSGETQYF. The CDR3 bases are TGTGCCAGCAGAGGTGTCTCTAAGTCGGGGGAGACCCAGTACTTC. Full variable domain (rest looked up from reference TRBV28 and TRBJ2-5): DVKVTQSSRYLVKRTGEKVFLECVQDMDHENMFWYRQDPGLGLRLIYFSYDVKMKEKGDIPEGYSVSREKKERFSLILESASTNQTSMYLCASRGVSKSGETQYFGPGTRLLVL.

The J gene is TRBJ1-6, the V gene TRBV4-1; D is ambiguous. This CDR3 spans 16 amino acids. V was shortened by 0 bases and J by 7 bases, with 13 bases between the two germline ends. Germline CDR1 and CDR2: MGHRA and YSYEKL. DNA for the CDR3: TGCGCCAGCAGCCAAGATCCTCCGGGGATCAATTCACCCCTCCACTTT. Encoded protein: CASSQDPPGINSPLHF.

The genes are TRBV6-4 and TRBJ2-1; D is perhaps TRBD2 (5 bases). In germline, CDR1 is MRHNA, CDR2 SNTAGT. This CDR3 spans 15 amino acids. V was cut by 2 bases and J by 0 bases, with 8 bases left in between. The CDR3 loop reads CASSDRGSSYNEQFF. The CDR3 DNA reads as TGTGCCAGCAGTGACCGGGGATCCTCCTACAATGAGCAGTTCTTC.

V and J are TRBV7-9 and TRBJ2-7; possible D gene TRBD2, 5 bases. Trimming shortened V by 0 bases and J by 7 bases, and 10 bases separated the two germline ends. Germline loops: CDR1 SEHNR, CDR2 FQNEAQ (reference sequence). The CDR3 extends over 13 amino acids. Here the CDR3 DNA reads TGTGCCAGCAGCTTAGCGCATGGCGGGGAGCAGTACTTC. Encoded protein: CASSLAHGGEQYF.